This T cell receptor (beta chain) derives from a study of T cell responses to AZD1222 COVID-19 vaccine. Broader study findings: Just 5 to 7 people given AZD1222 tested seropositive at baseline. Targeting of unmutated variant regions was reportedly seen in nearly half of spike-specific TCRs. Distributed over spike, vaccine-associated CD4 TCRs predominated at 160-218 and 743-854. Donors, mostly white British, included more females; clonal diversity was possibly underestimated.

This clone was recorded only once. Antigen specificity is unknown. This table comes from immunoSEQ multiplex PCR, and its TCRdb copy is limited to in-frame clones, with some not included. The data show 95,000 to 130,000 clones, with 80% to 90% seen just once and under 4.5% held by the top ten. The CDR3 is 13 residues long. The germline V gene encodes CDR1 SGHTA and CDR2 FQGNSA. V was shortened by 4 bases and J by 1 base, with 8 bases between the two germline ends. The source of this sequence is an adult in good health. The chain employs TRBV7-2 and TRBJ2-7, with D maybe TRBD1 (6 bases). The input for sequencing was peripheral blood, taken on day 0 of MenACWY control vaccination. CDR3 in amino acids: CASSYGQSYEQYF. In nucleotides, the CDR3 is TGTGCCAGCAGCTACGGACAGTCCTACGAGCAGTACTTC.